This record looks at one T cell receptor beta chain sequence and its context. The antigen is not known. The CDR3 covers 12 residues. CDR1 and CDR2 (germline): SEHNR, FQNEAQ (reference sequence). The V and J ends lost 7 bases and 11 bases, in that order; junction bases with no gene match: 10. This sample is part of a study of cytomegalovirus exposure and HLA in healthy donors. The PCR was carried out with 60 Vbeta primers and 13 Jbeta primers. Assay used: immunoSEQ multiplex PCR; TCRdb lists only in-frame clones, some missing. In the table there are approximately 93,000 clones, about four fifths of which are singletons. Donors had nominal health at sampling but likely had unrecorded immune exposures. Study-wide findings and caveats: The listing of 150 to 200 TCR beta chains classed them as cytomegalovirus-associated. Segments of the TCR beta V type were, in most cases, productive about 87% or about 30% of the time in an earlier analysis.

The sequence was obtained from a woman aged 40 to 50 in good health and CMV-seronegative. The rearrangement uses TRBV7-9 and TRBJ2-7; 8 bases map to TRBD2. Sequenced input: PBMCs. The CDR3 DNA sequence: TGTGCCAGCACCGACGGGGGGGAGAAGAAGTACTTC. It yields the protein CASTDGGEKKYF.